Listed below are T cell receptor beta chains from one sample, sequenced in a study of Ad26.COV2.S vaccination and SARS-CoV-2 variants. Profiled with immunoSEQ multiplex PCR; TCRdb holds only in-frame clones, not every one. Seen here are 350,000 to 450,000 clones, approximately 92% observed once, and the top ten hold around 1.8%. This specimen consisted of peripheral blood, obtained in a trial of Ad26.COV2.S vaccine versus placebo. The receptors were gathered from a person aged 18-60 years who received the Ad26.COV2.S COVID-19 vaccine or a placebo. The CDR3 runs from the conserved cysteine through the conserved F or W. D genes are given only for firm matches. Expanded clones get a size class; other rows say once, few or many, or leave the size out.

CASSPPYETQYF,TGTGCCAGCTCACCACCGTACGAGACCCAGTACTTC,-,-,TRBV18,TRBJ2-5
CASSQEQGYYGYTF,TGCGCCAGCAGCCAAGAACAGGGATATTATGGCTACACCTTC,-,-,TRBV4-3,TRBJ1-2
CASTGTNYEQYF,TGTGCCAGTACCGGGACAAACTACGAGCAGTACTTC,-,-,TRBV19,TRBJ2-7
CASSQDGRWNYTF,TGTGCCAGCAGCCAAGATGGAAGGTGGAACTACACCTTC,few,-,TRBV3-1/TRBV3-2,TRBJ1-2
CASSQVLVAGLETQYF,TGCGCCAGCAGCCAAGTGCTCGTAGCGGGGTTAGAGACCCAGTACTTC,-,TRBD2,TRBV4-3,TRBJ2-5
CASGPEQGVGEQYF,TGCGCCAGCGGACCCGAACAGGGTGTAGGCGAGCAGTACTTC,-,-,TRBV5-1,TRBJ2-7
CASSEIGRSSPLHF,TGTGCCAGCAGTGAGATAGGAAGAAGCTCACCCCTCCACTTT,-,-,TRBV6-1,TRBJ1-6
CASRSAMSTDTQYF,TGTGCCAGCCGTTCAGCGATGAGCACAGATACGCAGTATTTT,-,-,TRBV6-6,TRBJ2-3
CASSFTRDEKLFF,TGTGCCAGCAGCTTCACTAGAGATGAAAAACTGTTTTTT,-,-,TRBV5-4,TRBJ1-4
CASSYRQGLGNEQFF,TGTGCCAGCAGTTACAGACAGGGGTTAGGCAATGAGCAGTTCTTC,-,TRBD1,TRBV6-6,TRBJ2-1
CASSQDVWRPYEQYF,TGCGCCAGCAGCCAAGATGTCTGGAGGCCCTACGAGCAGTACTTC,-,-,TRBV4-3,TRBJ2-7
CAALQGSGAEQYF,TGTGCCGCCTTGCAGGGAAGCGGGGCCGAGCAGTACTTC,-,TRBD2,TRBV2,TRBJ2-7
CASSPLQPPDEQYF,TGTGCCAGCTCACCACTCCAACCTCCCGACGAGCAGTACTTC,-,-,TRBV18,TRBJ2-7
CASSGWGTDTQYF,TGTGCCAGCAGCGGTTGGGGTACAGATACGCAGTATTTT,once,-,TRBV3-1/TRBV3-2,TRBJ2-3
CASSSPGQGIYEQFF,TGTGCCAGCAGCTCTCCGGGACAGGGAATCTATGAGCAGTTCTTC,-,TRBD1,TRBV7-2,TRBJ2-1
CASRITGTGKEKLFF,TGTGCCAGCAGAATCACCGGGACAGGGAAAGAAAAACTGTTTTTT,-,TRBD1,TRBV27,TRBJ1-4
CASSLTSGGYQETQYF,TGTGCCAGCAGCTTGACTAGCGGGGGATACCAAGAGACCCAGTACTTC,-,TRBD2,TRBV7-2,TRBJ2-5
CASSFIVEETQYF,TGTGCCAGCAGCTTCATAGTGGAAGAGACCCAGTACTTC,-,-,TRBV5-6,TRBJ2-5
CASSLKRAENTGELFF,TGTGCCAGCAGCTTAAAGCGGGCGGAGAACACCGGGGAGCTGTTTTTT,-,-,TRBV7-2,TRBJ2-2
CASSLLGFLPLNTGELFF,TGTGCCAGCAGCTTATTAGGTTTTCTTCCTCTGAACACCGGGGAGCTGTTTTTT,-,-,TRBV7-9,TRBJ2-2
CATSRVAGEETQYF,TGTGCCACCAGCAGAGTGGCAGGGGAAGAGACCCAGTACTTC,-,-,TRBV15,TRBJ2-5
CASSLDWGRINQPQHF,TGTGCCAGCAGCTTAGATTGGGGACGGATTAATCAGCCCCAGCATTTT,-,-,TRBV7-4,TRBJ1-5
CASSQDWTYQPQHF,TGCGCCAGCAGCCAAGATTGGACCTATCAGCCCCAGCATTTT,-,-,TRBV4-1,TRBJ1-5
CASSPGGPQETQYF,TGTGCCAGCAGCCCGGGGGGGCCCCAAGAGACCCAGTACTTC,-,TRBD2,TRBV5-4,TRBJ2-5
CASTPSLTGGFPRETQYF,TGTGCCAGCACCCCATCCCTGACAGGGGGATTCCCCAGGGAGACCCAGTACTTC,-,TRBD1,TRBV7-2,TRBJ2-5
CASRPGAGRQRGAFF,TGTGCCAGCCGTCCTGGGGCAGGGCGACAACGGGGGGCTTTCTTT,-,-,TRBV28,TRBJ1-1
CASSLRFGMELQPQHF,TGTGCCAGCAGCTTAAGGTTCGGAATGGAACTGCAGCCCCAGCATTTT,-,-,TRBV7-8,TRBJ1-5
CASSPLPLQGNSPLHF,TGTGCCAGCAGCCCGCTCCCCCTGCAGGGTAATTCACCCCTCCACTTT,-,-,TRBV7-9,TRBJ1-6
CASSSGTPPLGYEQYF,TGTGCCAGTAGTTCCGGGACACCCCCCCTCGGGTACGAGCAGTACTTC,-,-,TRBV19,TRBJ2-7
CASSQVVGASGELFF,TGCGCCAGCAGCCAAGTAGTGGGGGCCAGCGGGGAGCTGTTTTTT,-,-,TRBV4-3,TRBJ2-2
CASSGQGNTIYF,TGTGCCAGCAGCGGACAGGGGAACACCATATATTTT,once,TRBD1,TRBV11-3,TRBJ1-3
CASSLRASGTRSSYNEQFF,TGTGCCAGCAGCTTAAGGGCCTCAGGGACAAGAAGCTCCTACAATGAGCAGTTCTTC,-,-,TRBV11-2,TRBJ2-1
CASSRGGTDTQYF,TGTGCCAGCAGTCGAGGGGGCACAGATACGCAGTATTTT,-,-,TRBV28,TRBJ2-3
CASSPLRTRGYTF,TGTGCCAGCAGTCCCTTGAGGACACGAGGCTACACCTTC,-,-,TRBV27,TRBJ1-2
CASSLWGQEKGQPQHF,TGTGCCAGCAGCTTATGGGGACAGGAAAAGGGTCAGCCCCAGCATTTT,-,TRBD1,TRBV7-8,TRBJ1-5
CASSATGTPEAQYF,TGTGCCAGCAGCGCCACCGGGACCCCCGAGGCCCAGTACTTC,-,-,TRBV7-2,TRBJ2-5
CASSDPHRDTEAFF,TGTGCCAGCAGCGACCCGCATAGGGACACTGAAGCTTTCTTT,-,-,TRBV11-2,TRBJ1-1
CASSGQGVTGELFF,TGTGCCAGCAGCGGACAGGGAGTAACCGGGGAGCTGTTTTTT,-,TRBD1,TRBV2,TRBJ2-2
CASSVEGGGEKLFF,TGTGCCAGCAGCGTAGAGGGGGGCGGTGAAAAACTGTTTTTT,once,-,TRBV9,TRBJ1-4
CASSLVGAHSGNTIYF,TGTGCCAGCAGCTTAGTGGGGGCCCACTCTGGAAACACCATATATTTT,once,-,TRBV7-2,TRBJ1-3
CASAELAGKPYEQYF,TGTGCCAGCGCAGAGCTAGCGGGGAAACCCTACGAGCAGTACTTC,-,TRBD2,TRBV2,TRBJ2-7
CASTSTASGNTIYF,TGTGCCAGTACTTCGACTGCATCTGGAAACACCATATATTTT,-,-,TRBV19,TRBJ1-3
CASSQGKRGGLYRLYEQYF,TGTGCCAGCAGCCAAGGGAAGCGGGGGGGCCTGTACCGACTCTACGAGCAGTACTTC,-,TRBD2,TRBV14,TRBJ2-7
CASSLSSGQGYSPLHF,TGTGCCAGCAGTTTATCTTCGGGACAGGGGTATTCACCCCTCCACTTT,-,TRBD1,TRBV27,TRBJ1-6
CASIIPGQGVAFF,TGTGCCAGCATCATACCGGGACAGGGAGTAGCTTTCTTT,-,TRBD1,TRBV6-5,TRBJ1-1
CASSSRDRRTYEQYF,TGTGCCAGCAGCTCCCGGGACAGGCGAACCTACGAGCAGTACTTC,-,TRBD1,TRBV7-9,TRBJ2-7
CASSQDLKGTPYEQYF,TGTGCCAGCAGCCAAGATCTAAAAGGAACCCCCTACGAGCAGTACTTC,-,-,TRBV14,TRBJ2-7
CASSQDDRTDNSPLHF,TGCGCCAGCAGCCAAGATGACAGGACCGATAATTCACCCCTCCACTTT,-,-,TRBV4-1,TRBJ1-6
CASSQEGRGTEAFF,TGCGCCAGCAGCCAAGAGGGAAGGGGAACTGAAGCTTTCTTT,-,-,TRBV4-3,TRBJ1-1
CASKVGGATYYGYTF,TGTGCCAGCAAGGTCGGGGGGGCGACCTACTATGGCTACACCTTC,-,-,TRBV27,TRBJ1-2
CASSQFLGSTGAIYEQYF,TGTGCCAGCAGCCAATTTCTGGGATCGACAGGAGCTATTTACGAGCAGTACTTC,-,-,TRBV3-1/TRBV3-2,TRBJ2-7
CASSLGQGRTQPYEQYF,TGTGCCAGCAGCTTGGGACAGGGGCGAACCCAGCCCTACGAGCAGTACTTC,-,TRBD1,TRBV5-4,TRBJ2-7
CASRLRRDTRSSYEQYF,TGTGCCAGCAGACTCCGGAGGGATACCAGAAGCTCCTACGAGCAGTACTTC,-,-,TRBV5-6,TRBJ2-7
CASSLGGTGRGYGYTF,TGTGCCAGCAGCTTAGGGGGGACAGGGAGGGGTTATGGCTACACCTTC,-,TRBD1,TRBV7-2,TRBJ1-2
CASSPQSSYEQYF,TGTGCCAGCTCACCCCAAAGCTCCTACGAGCAGTACTTC,-,-,TRBV18,TRBJ2-7
CASSALEGTGELFF,TGTGCCAGCAGCGCATTAGAGGGCACCGGGGAGCTGTTTTTT,-,-,TRBV11-3,TRBJ2-2
CASSLSVGPYTEAFF,TGTGCCAGCAGTTTATCGGTCGGACCTTACACTGAAGCTTTCTTT,-,-,TRBV27,TRBJ1-1
CASSPPAGEGTDTQYF,TGTGCCAGCTCACCACCGGCCGGGGAGGGCACAGATACGCAGTATTTT,-,-,TRBV18,TRBJ2-3
CASSLVVGYNSPLHF,TGTGCCAGCAGCTTAGTGGTCGGCTATAATTCACCCCTCCACTTT,-,-,TRBV7-9,TRBJ1-6
CASTTGYGYTF,TGTGCCAGCACCACAGGGTATGGCTACACCTTC,-,-,TRBV27,TRBJ1-2